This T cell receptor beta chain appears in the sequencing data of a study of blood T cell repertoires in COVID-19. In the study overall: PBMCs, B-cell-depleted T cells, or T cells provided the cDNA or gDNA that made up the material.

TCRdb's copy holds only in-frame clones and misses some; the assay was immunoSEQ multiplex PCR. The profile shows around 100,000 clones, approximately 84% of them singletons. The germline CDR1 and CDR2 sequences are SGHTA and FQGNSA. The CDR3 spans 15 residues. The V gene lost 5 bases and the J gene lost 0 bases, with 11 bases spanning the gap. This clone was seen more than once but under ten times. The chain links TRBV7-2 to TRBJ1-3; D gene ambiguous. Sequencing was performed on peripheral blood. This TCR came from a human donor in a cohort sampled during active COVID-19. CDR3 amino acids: CASSQDINSGNTIYF. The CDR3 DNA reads TGTGCCAGCAGCCAAGACATCAACTCTGGAAACACCATATATTTT. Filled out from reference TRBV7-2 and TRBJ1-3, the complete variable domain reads GAGVSQSPSNKVTEKGKDVELRCDPISGHTALYWYRQSLGQGLEFLIYFQGNSAPDKSGLPSDRFSAERTGGSVSTLTIQRTQQEDSAVYLCASSQDINSGNTIYFGEGSWLTVV.